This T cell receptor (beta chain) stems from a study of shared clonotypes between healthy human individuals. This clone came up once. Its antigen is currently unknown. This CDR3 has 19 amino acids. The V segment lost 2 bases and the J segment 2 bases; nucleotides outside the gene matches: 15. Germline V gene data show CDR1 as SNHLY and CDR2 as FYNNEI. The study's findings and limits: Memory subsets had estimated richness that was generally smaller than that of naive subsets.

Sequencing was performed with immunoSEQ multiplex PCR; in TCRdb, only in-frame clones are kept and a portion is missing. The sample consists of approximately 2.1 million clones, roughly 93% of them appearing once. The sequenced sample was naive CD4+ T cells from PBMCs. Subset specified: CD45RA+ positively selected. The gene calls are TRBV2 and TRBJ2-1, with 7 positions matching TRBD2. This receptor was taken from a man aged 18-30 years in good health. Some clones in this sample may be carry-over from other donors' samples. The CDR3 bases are TGTGCCAGCAGTGAAACTCCTGGCGTAGCGGGCGAAACCTACAATGAGCAGTTCTTC. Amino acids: CASSETPGVAGETYNEQFF.